These 5 T cell receptor beta chains were sequenced from one sample in a study of blood T cell repertoires in COVID-19. Clones were read by immunoSEQ multiplex PCR, and TCRdb kept only the in-frame ones, dropping some. The data show 320,000 or so clones, approximately 89% seen once. The sequencing sample was made of PBMCs or T cells enriched from blood (not recorded which). The receptors shown here come from a man younger than 40 who had recovered from COVID-19.

The chain has TRBV5-1 and TRBJ1-4; 9 bases map to TRBD1. The V gene's germline CDR1 is SGHRS and CDR2 YFSETQ. The CDR3 totals 14 residues. Trimming removed 4 bases from V and 7 bases from J; junction bases left unmatched: 5. The CDR3 loop reads CASSAGQGGEKLFF. The CDR3 bases are TGCGCCAGCAGCGCGGGACAGGGAGGTGAAAAACTGTTTTTT.

This chain links TRBV6-1 with TRBJ1-5; maybe TRBD1 (5 bases). Germline-derived CDR1 and CDR2 are MNHNS and SASEGT. V lost 0 bases and J 11 bases, leaving 11 bases between the germline ends. This CDR3 has 13 residues. CDR3 in DNA: TGTGCCAGCAGTGAAGCGCTAGGCAGGGCCCAGCATTTT. Translating it yields CASSEALGRAQHF.

The chain employs TRBV18 and TRBJ2-7; the D gene is possibly TRBD1 (5 bases). The V gene's germline CDR1 is KGHSH and CDR2 LQKENI. CDR3 length equals 15 residues. Trimming shortened V by 1 base and J by 0 bases, and 10 bases separated the two germline ends. The DNA for the CDR3 is TGTGCCAGCTCACCACAGGGGTCCCTCTCCTACGAGCAGTACTTC. Translating gives CASSPQGSLSYEQYF.

The chain couples TRBV27 to TRBJ1-1, with D maybe TRBD1 (6 bases). The germline V and J ends were trimmed by 4 bases and 4 bases, with 16 bases remaining between them. This CDR3 contains 15 residues. Germline V CDR1 and CDR2: MNHEY, SMNVEV (reference sequence). CDR3 residues: CASSSRTQGPTEAFF. The CDR3 coding sequence is TGTGCCAGCAGTTCAAGAACACAGGGACCCACTGAAGCTTTCTTT.

The V call is TRBV30, the J call TRBJ2-7; the match to TRBD1 covers 11 bases. The CDR3 spans 16 residues. The ends lost 2 bases at V and 3 bases at J; junction bases unmatched: 9. The germline CDR1 and CDR2 sequences are GTSNPN and SVGIG (reference sequence). The CDR3 DNA follows: TGTGCCTGGAGTTACCCCTGGACAGGGGGCATCTACGAGCAGTACTTC. Translating it yields CAWSYPWTGGIYEQYF.